This record looks at one T cell receptor (beta chain) sequence and its context. This receptor's antigen is unknown. No per-base quality is available; no much larger clone lies one base away. These data belong to a study of blood T cell repertoires in COVID-19 (dated by TCRdb to the early 2020s). A note on the overall study: Samples covering the acute and convalescent phases of COVID-19 were provided by collaborators in the United States, Italy and Spain. The prospective study material was composed of cDNA or gDNA derived from T cells, B-cell-depleted T cells, or PBMCs. Subjects who had been exposed to COVID-19, were actively infected with it, or had recovered from it provided the deeply sampled blood TCRbeta repertoires that made up the dataset. A freely available public database, intended as a resource for researchers studying the immune response to SARS-CoV-2, is where the repertoires were released. The samples were drawn from the first 160 participants of the ongoing ImmuneRACE study and from 1,254 subjects provided by 6 global collaborators. Sample metadata almost always included a de-identified subject ID, COVID-19 status, age in years and sex. Where HLA class I and class II types were available, the types were taken from metadata supplied by the sample provider, not from assay-based typing. Here is what the overall study found, with its caveats: The quantity of clinical and demographic metadata differed by source and by participant and was supplied without curation.

TCRbeta CDR3 regions were amplified from genomic DNA using the immunoSEQ Assay, a bias-controlled multiplex PCR. In the paper's pipeline: The number of nucleated cells in each sample was estimated from the amplification of reference gene primers within the assay. To quantify the absolute abundance of each unique TCRbeta CDR3 rearrangement, sequence reads were collapsed and filtered. For each sample, productive Simpson clonality was calculated by taking the square root of Simpson's diversity index across productive rearrangements. The clones in this table, taken by TCRdb from immuneACCESS, are in-frame only. Not every clone is retained; where verified, under half of the shortfall comes from an unresolved V gene, and the cause of the rest is unknown. From that table come the V and J calls and clone size; the DNA was used to work out D and trimming. A total of about 230,000 clones appear in this sample, approximately 81% of them only once. The ten top clones hold around 0.96% of the sample.

The cysteine opens and the phenylalanine closes a CDR3 of 13 amino acids. This entry keeps only the CDR3 DNA: 39 bases, framed from base 1. Trimming costs V 3 bases and J 14 bases, and their ends lie 15 bases apart. CDR1 and CDR2 were assigned from the germline V gene (reference sequence) as SGHNT and YYREEE. Each collaborating institution followed its own protocols to collect whole blood in K2EDTA tubes. For TCRbeta analysis, collaborators shipped samples as frozen whole blood, isolated PBMCs, or DNA extracted from either of those sample types. This clonotype originated in a man between 35 and 55 years old with acute or convalescent COVID-19. The sample consisted of peripheral blood. The chain joins TRBV5-4 to TRBJ1-6; TRBD1 might be the D gene, on 6 matching bases. The CDR3 has the sequence CASSYDLRGTLHF. The nucleotide sequence reads TGTGCCAGCAGCTATGACCTCAGGGGCACCCTCCACTTT.